This is a list of T cell receptor beta chains from one sample in a study of T cells in Graves' hyperthyroidism and ophthalmopathy. TCRdb re-called the multiplex PCR reads with MiXCR, one entry per CDR3 protein. The table shows about 400,000 distinct CDR3 sequences, with 15% occurring only once. What was sequenced was blood. These receptors came from a young woman with Graves' hyperthyroidism. The CDR3 runs from the conserved cysteine through the conserved F or W. Each record gives: J gene, clone size, D gene, V gene, CDR3 protein, CDR3 DNA. A D gene is named only where the DNA matches it firmly. Size values are once, few and many counts, or a class for expanded clones, and some rows have none.

TRBJ2-3,many,-,TRBV29-1,CSLERQMTDTQYF,TGCAGCCTCGAGAGGCAGATGACAGATACGCAGTATTTT
TRBJ2-5,many,TRBD2,TRBV2,CASSELASGRLWYQETQYF,TGTGCCAGCAGTGAATTGGCTAGCGGGAGGCTGTGGTACCAAGAGACCCAGTACTTC
TRBJ1-1,many,TRBD1,TRBV5-1,CASSVFTGATEAFF,TGCGCCAGCAGCGTCTTTACAGGGGCCACTGAAGCTTTCTTT
TRBJ2-1,once,TRBD1,TRBV7-6,CASSPYPGQGYNEQFF,TGTGCTAGCAGCCCTTATCCGGGACAGGGGTACAATGAGCAGTTCTTC
TRBJ2-1,many,-,TRBV20-1,CSARGRGRELSYNEQFF,TGCAGTGCTAGGGGTCGGGGGCGGGAGCTATCCTACAATGAGCAGTTCTTC
TRBJ2-5,many,-,TRBV18,CASSLQGSETQYF,TGTGCCAGCTCACTACAGGGATCGGAGACCCAGTACTTC
TRBJ2-2,-,-,TRBV2,CASTVGSQNTGELFF,TGTGCCAGCACGGTCGGTTCCCAGAACACCGGGGAGCTGTTTTTT
TRBJ2-4,-,-,TRBV19,CASSIVTPGVDIQYF,TGTGCCAGTAGTATTGTGACTCCCGGGGTTGACATCCAGTACTTC
TRBJ1-5,-,TRBD1,TRBV7-3,CASSSPGQGASQPQHF,TGTGCCAGCAGCTCACCGGGACAGGGGGCTAGCCAGCCCCAGCATTTT
TRBJ1-5,many,-,TRBV3-1,CASSLQPINQPQHF,TGTGCCAGCAGCCTGCAGCCCATCAATCAGCCCCAGCATTTT
TRBJ2-7,few,TRBD1,TRBV29-1,CSAPGQGGGEQYF,TGCAGCGCGCCGGGACAGGGGGGTGGAGAGCAGTACTTC
TRBJ2-5,many,TRBD2,TRBV20-1,CSATPTSGYQETQYF,TGCAGTGCTACCCCCACTAGCGGATACCAAGAGACCCAGTACTTC
TRBJ2-7,few,TRBD2,TRBV11-2,CASSLGPSGGFYEQYF,TGTGCCAGCAGCTTAGGTCCTAGCGGAGGGTTCTACGAGCAGTACTTC
TRBJ1-1,many,TRBD1,TRBV18,CASSPGQRGTEAFF,TGTGCCAGCTCACCGGGACAGCGAGGCACTGAAGCTTTCTTT
TRBJ1-3,many,TRBD1,TRBV27,CASSLRSQGNSGNTIYF,TGTGCCAGCAGCTTAAGATCACAGGGGAACTCTGGAAACACCATATATTTT
TRBJ1-3,-,-,TRBV18,CASSPLAGPKPSSGNTIYF,TGTGCCAGCTCACCTCTAGCCGGGCCAAAACCCTCATCTGGAAACACCATATATTTT
TRBJ1-2,few,-,TRBV20-1,CSARDTTGTSNYGYTF,TGCAGTGCTAGAGATACCACCGGGACGTCTAACTATGGCTACACCTTC
TRBJ2-5,many,TRBD1,TRBV2,CASRGDSLVIQETQYF,TGTGCCAGCAGGGGGGACAGCCTAGTAATACAAGAGACCCAGTACTTC
TRBJ2-5,many,TRBD1,TRBV20-1,CSARTGMTLETQYF,TGCAGTGCTAGGACAGGGATGACCCTGGAGACCCAGTACTTC
TRBJ2-3,-,-,TRBV4-1,CASSQDGSDADTQYF,TGTGCCAGCAGCCAAGACGGGAGCGACGCAGATACGCAGTATTTT
TRBJ1-3,few,-,TRBV29-1,CSGGESTIYF,TGCAGCGGGGGGGAATCGACCATATATTTT
TRBJ2-2,once,-,TRBV19,CASSIGPRNTGELFF,TGTGCCAGTAGTATCGGGCCTCGGAACACCGGGGAGCTGTTTTTT
TRBJ2-3,few,TRBD2,TRBV12-3/TRBV12-4,CASPIDRGVPTDTQYF,TGTGCCTCACCGATCGACCGGGGGGTGCCCACAGATACGCAGTATTTT
TRBJ2-1,-,-,TRBV6-9,CASSRDANQGGPGGPYNEQFF,TGCGCCAGCAGTCGGGACGCCAACCAAGGGGGCCCGGGAGGTCCCTACAATGAGCAGTTCTTC
TRBJ2-7,few,-,TRBV20-1,CSARAAASYEQYF,TGCAGTGCTAGAGCGGCGGCCTCCTACGAGCAGTACTTC
TRBJ2-1,few,-,TRBV6-2/TRBV6-3,CASSYETGSGYNEQFF,TGTGCCAGCAGTTACGAAACCGGGAGTGGGTACAATGAGCAGTTCTTC
TRBJ2-6,many,-,TRBV7-9,CASSRDPGANVLTF,TGTGCCAGCAGTCGAGATCCTGGGGCCAACGTCCTGACTTTC
TRBJ1-1,-,-,TRBV30,CALARGGITEAFF,TGTGCCCTAGCTCGAGGAGGGATCACTGAAGCTTTCTTT
TRBJ1-6,few,TRBD1,TRBV7-2,CASSPRISGQNSPLHF,TGTGCCAGCAGCCCCAGAATTTCGGGACAGAATTCACCCCTCCACTTT
TRBJ1-3,-,-,TRBV6-1,CASSERTSGNTIYF,TGTGCCAGCAGTGAGCGGACCTCTGGAAACACCATATATTTT
TRBJ2-7,few,-,TRBV10-3,CAISVSEFTVEQYF,TGTGCCATCAGTGTCTCTGAGTTTACCGTCGAGCAGTACTTC
TRBJ2-3,-,TRBD2,TRBV10-3,CAIRGWREGRTDTQYF,TGTGCCATCAGAGGCTGGAGGGAGGGCCGCACAGATACGCAGTATTTT
TRBJ1-2,-,-,TRBV9,CASSVPGGYGYTF,TGTGCCAGCAGCGTACCAGGAGGCTATGGCTACACCTTC
TRBJ2-7,many,-,TRBV28,CASSFLGSSYEQYF,TGTGCCAGCAGTTTCTTAGGGAGTAGCTACGAGCAGTACTTC
TRBJ1-5,-,-,TRBV15,CATSRGNQPQHF,TGTGCCACCAGCAGGGGCAATCAGCCCCAGCATTTT
TRBJ2-1,many,-,TRBV2,CASSESWVSNEQFF,TGTGCCAGCAGTGAATCATGGGTTAGCAATGAGCAGTTCTTC
TRBJ2-1,many,TRBD2,TRBV7-3,CASSLAGVYNEQFF,TGTGCCAGCAGCTTAGCGGGGGTCTACAATGAGCAGTTCTTC
TRBJ1-5,many,-,TRBV3-1,CASSQGGINTNNQPQHF,TGTGCCAGCAGTCAAGGGGGTATAAACACCAACAATCAGCCCCAGCATTTT
TRBJ1-1,-,-,TRBV9,CASSAQGHLNTEAFF,TGTGCCAGCAGCGCTCAGGGACATTTGAACACTGAAGCTTTCTTT
TRBJ2-4,few,-,TRBV28,CASGLRDTKNIQYF,TGTGCCAGCGGATTAAGGGACACCAAAAACATTCAGTACTTC
TRBJ1-1,few,-,TRBV7-3,CASSADMGGAEAFF,TGTGCCAGCAGCGCGGATATGGGGGGGGCTGAAGCTTTCTTT
TRBJ2-5,many,-,TRBV10-3,CAISGSGPGETQYF,TGTGCCATCAGTGGAAGTGGGCCGGGGGAGACCCAGTACTTC
TRBJ1-5,-,-,TRBV15,CATSQWNQPQHF,TGTGCCACCAGTCAATGGAATCAGCCCCAGCATTTT
TRBJ1-1,few,TRBD1,TRBV20-1,CSAPSDRGRITEAFF,TGCAGTGCACCATCGGACAGGGGGCGGATCACTGAAGCTTTCTTT
TRBJ2-7,-,TRBD2,TRBV20-1,CSATGLAWYEQYF,TGCAGTGCTACGGGACTAGCGTGGTACGAGCAGTACTTC
TRBJ2-1,-,TRBD2,TRBV14,CASSHIAGAYNEQFF,TGTGCCAGCAGCCACATAGCGGGAGCGTACAATGAGCAGTTCTTC
TRBJ2-2,-,TRBD2,TRBV20-1,CSATPRLRGETGELFF,TGCAGTGCTACCCCCCGGTTGCGGGGGGAAACCGGGGAGCTGTTTTTT
TRBJ2-2,many,TRBD2,TRBV4-2,CASSAEAGTKYGELFF,TGTGCCAGCAGCGCTGAAGCGGGGACCAAATACGGGGAGCTGTTTTTT
TRBJ2-1,many,TRBD2,TRBV7-9,CASSPDGLAGEGGEQFF,TGTGCCAGCAGCCCCGATGGACTAGCGGGAGAAGGTGGTGAGCAGTTCTTC
TRBJ1-2,few,-,TRBV3-1,CASSQGSLGGSGGYTF,TGTGCCAGCAGCCAAGGGTCACTGGGGGGATCGGGAGGCTACACCTTC
TRBJ2-3,-,TRBD2,TRBV5-1,CASRPGLAGVRRSDTQYF,TGCGCCAGCAGACCGGGACTAGCGGGAGTGCGAAGGTCAGATACGCAGTATTTT
TRBJ2-3,many,TRBD2,TRBV7-3,CASSAGTSADTQYF,TGTGCCAGCAGCGCCGGGACTAGCGCTGATACGCAGTATTTT
TRBJ2-7,many,-,TRBV13,CASSILGYEQYF,TGTGCCAGCAGCATCCTGGGCTACGAGCAGTACTTC
TRBJ2-1,many,-,TRBV6-1,CASSPQGYYEQFF,TGTGCCAGCAGTCCGCAGGGTTACTATGAGCAGTTCTTC